A selection of T cell receptor beta chains follows, all from one sample in a study of CD8 T cells in Susac syndrome. TCRdb recomputed calls from the immunoSEQ multiplex PCR reads with MiXCR, one row per CDR3 protein. Seen here are 120,000 or so distinct CDR3 sequences, about 93% observed once, and the top ten hold about 0.3%. Sequencing used CD8+ T cells from PBMCs. The receptors shown here come from a human donor with Susac syndrome. The CDR3 runs from the conserved cysteine through the conserved F or W. A D gene is named only where the DNA matches it firmly. Some rows mark clone size as missing; the rest say once, few, many or name a class of expanded clone.

length,size,V,D,J,CDR3,DNA
16,.,TRBV4-3,TRBD1,TRBJ2-5,CASSQDVWDSQETQYF,TGCGCCAGCAGCCAAGACGTGTGGGACAGCCAAGAGACCCAGTACTTC
15,.,TRBV29-1,.,TRBJ2-7,CSVEALTVSSYEQYF,TGCAGCGTTGAAGCCTTGACAGTAAGCTCCTACGAGCAGTACTTC
14,.,TRBV13,.,TRBJ1-6,CASSKQGSNSPLHF,TGTGCCAGCAGCAAACAGGGCTCTAATTCACCCCTCCACTTT
15,.,TRBV7-9,TRBD1,TRBJ1-1,CASSLLTGEDTEAFF,TGTGCCAGCAGCTTGCTGACAGGGGAGGACACTGAAGCTTTCTTT
17,.,TRBV29-1,TRBD2,TRBJ2-3,CSVLKELAGASTDTQYF,TGCAGCGTCCTGAAGGAATTAGCGGGGGCCAGCACAGATACGCAGTATTTT
13,.,TRBV29-1,.,TRBJ2-4,CSVLGGTKNIQYF,TGCAGCGTTCTTGGAGGGACCAAAAACATTCAGTACTTC
11,.,TRBV29-1,.,TRBJ1-1,CSVLRGTEAFF,TGCAGCGTTTTGCGGGGGACTGAAGCTTTCTTT
17,.,TRBV3-1,.,TRBJ1-6,CASSHALQGDNRSPLHF,TGTGCCAGCAGCCACGCTCTTCAGGGAGATAATCGGTCACCCCTCCACTTT
11,.,TRBV20-1,.,TRBJ1-2,CSAKRGYGYTF,TGCAGTGCGAAGAGAGGTTATGGCTACACCTTC
12,.,TRBV29-1,.,TRBJ2-7,CSVEGTPYEQYF,TGCAGCGTTGAGGGGACACCATACGAGCAGTACTTC
15,once,TRBV5-1,.,TRBJ1-1,CATTTTVIMNTEAFF,TGCGCCACCACGACGACAGTTATCATGAACACTGAAGCTTTCTTT
15,.,TRBV5-1,.,TRBJ2-3,CASSLEGFSTDTQYF,TGCGCCAGCAGCTTGGAAGGGTTTAGCACAGATACGCAGTATTTT
15,.,TRBV2,TRBD1,TRBJ1-1,CASSLRGQGNTEAFF,TGTGCCAGCAGCTTACGAGGACAGGGGAACACTGAAGCTTTCTTT
13,.,TRBV9,TRBD1,TRBJ1-4,CASSGTGDEKLFF,TGTGCCAGCAGCGGGACAGGGGACGAAAAACTGTTTTTT
13,.,TRBV19,TRBD1,TRBJ2-7,CASSPRDRDEQYF,TGTGCCAGTAGTCCCCGGGACAGAGACGAGCAGTACTTC
14,once,TRBV9,TRBD1,TRBJ2-7,CASSVGAGGYEQYF,TGTGCCAGCAGCGTAGGTGCAGGGGGCTACGAGCAGTACTTC
16,.,TRBV15,.,TRBJ1-2,CATSSSGGGGTKGYTF,TGTGCCACCAGCTCTTCCGGAGGCGGTGGGACTAAGGGCTACACCTTC
13,.,TRBV13,.,TRBJ2-7,CASSLTGYSEQYF,TGTGCCAGCAGCTTAACAGGGTATAGCGAGCAGTACTTC
15,.,TRBV20-1,TRBD1,TRBJ2-7,CSAPLKGAFSYEQYF,TGCAGTGCTCCTCTGAAGGGGGCCTTCTCCTACGAGCAGTACTTC
12,.,TRBV15,.,TRBJ2-1,CATSRESGMMGF,TGTGCCACCAGCAGAGAGTCAGGGATGATGGGCTTC
16,.,TRBV3-1,.,TRBJ1-1,CASSQGVGQGNTEAFF,TGTGCCAGCAGCCAAGGGGTGGGGCAGGGAAACACTGAAGCTTTCTTT
10,once,TRBV7-9,.,TRBJ2-1,CASSLYEQFF,TGTGCCAGCAGCTTATATGAGCAGTTCTTC
18,.,TRBV9,.,TRBJ2-7,CASSGTSGTFGASYEQYF,TGTGCCAGCAGCGGCACATCGGGAACCTTTGGGGCCTCCTACGAGCAGTACTTC
14,.,TRBV6-6,.,TRBJ1-1,CASSYNVGGTEAFF,TGTGCCAGCAGTTACAATGTCGGGGGCACTGAAGCTTTCTTT
14,.,TRBV29-1,TRBD1,TRBJ2-1,CSVIPGQGQNEQFF,TGCAGCGTGATACCGGGACAGGGTCAAAATGAGCAGTTCTTC
13,.,TRBV5-1,.,TRBJ2-4,CASSLIGEDIQYF,TGCGCCAGCAGCTTGATTGGGGAGGACATTCAGTACTTC
14,once,TRBV27,.,TRBJ2-1,CASQWAPSYNEQFF,TGTGCCAGCCAGTGGGCTCCCTCCTACAATGAGCAGTTCTTC
14,.,TRBV19,.,TRBJ2-7,CASSMTVFAYEQYF,TGTGCCAGTAGTATGACAGTTTTTGCCTACGAGCAGTACTTC
12,.,TRBV27,.,TRBJ2-7,CASTRRGGEQYF,TGTGCCAGCACCCGCAGGGGCGGCGAGCAGTACTTC
15,.,TRBV4-3,.,TRBJ2-7,CASSQGRGETYEQYF,TGCGCCAGCAGCCAAGGCAGGGGAGAGACCTACGAGCAGTACTTC
13,once,TRBV29-1,TRBD1,TRBJ1-5,CSVVTGPNQPQHF,TGCAGCGTCGTGACAGGGCCCAATCAGCCCCAGCATTTT
14,.,TRBV5-1,.,TRBJ2-1,CASSVGVGFNEQFF,TGCGCCAGCAGTGTTGGGGTAGGGTTCAATGAGCAGTTCTTC
12,once,TRBV12-3/TRBV12-4,.,TRBJ2-7,CASSPVGYEQYF,TGTGCCAGCAGCCCGGTGGGGTACGAGCAGTACTTC
13,.,TRBV12-3/TRBV12-4,TRBD1,TRBJ2-7,CASSSGQVDEQYF,TGTGCCAGCAGTTCGGGACAGGTCGACGAGCAGTACTTC
16,.,TRBV11-2,TRBD2,TRBJ2-1,CASSLDHIAGGRPEFF,TGTGCCAGCAGCTTAGATCATATTGCGGGGGGGCGTCCGGAGTTCTTC
13,.,TRBV7-6,.,TRBJ1-1,CASSLLGNTEAFF,TGTGCCAGCAGCTTGTTGGGGAACACTGAAGCTTTCTTT
15,once,TRBV5-4,.,TRBJ2-1,CASSWNRAEYNEQFF,TGTGCCAGCAGCTGGAACAGGGCGGAATACAATGAGCAGTTCTTC
15,.,TRBV7-9,TRBD1,TRBJ1-2,CASSPGQGVDYGYTF,TGTGCCAGCAGCCCGGGACAGGGGGTTGACTATGGCTACACCTTC
16,.,TRBV20-1,TRBD1,TRBJ1-2,CSARVQTRDSYYGYTF,TGCAGTGCTAGAGTCCAAACCCGGGACAGCTACTATGGCTACACCTTC
13,.,TRBV12-3/TRBV12-4,TRBD1,TRBJ2-7,CASTSTGTYEQYF,TGTGCCAGCACCTCGACAGGGACCTACGAGCAGTACTTC
14,.,TRBV20-1,.,TRBJ1-2,CSAIAGPIQEGYTF,TGCAGTGCTATTGCGGGTCCGATCCAGGAAGGCTACACCTTC
14,.,TRBV27,TRBD1,TRBJ1-1,CASSLRGLGTEAFF,TGTGCCAGCAGTTTGAGGGGGCTGGGGACTGAAGCTTTCTTT
14,.,TRBV11-2,.,TRBJ1-2,CASSLAGGKYGYTF,TGTGCCAGCAGCTTAGCCGGGGGCAAATATGGCTACACCTTC
15,.,TRBV11-2,.,TRBJ2-3,CASSLGLRETDTQYF,TGTGCCAGCAGCTTAGGTCTCAGGGAAACAGATACGCAGTATTTT
15,.,TRBV25-1,TRBD2,TRBJ2-7,CASLRVGGDPYEQYF,TGTGCCAGCCTAAGGGTCGGGGGGGATCCCTACGAGCAGTACTTC
11,.,TRBV29-1,.,TRBJ2-7,CSVVYGYEQYF,TGCAGCGTTGTCTATGGTTACGAGCAGTACTTC
14,.,TRBV20-1,.,TRBJ1-1,CSAPLDGGRAEAFF,TGCAGTGCCCCGCTAGACGGGGGGAGGGCTGAAGCTTTCTTT
15,few,TRBV4-3,.,TRBJ2-7,CASSQDAGTSYEQYF,TGCGCCAGCAGCCAAGATGCGGGCACCTCCTACGAGCAGTACTTC
15,.,TRBV27,TRBD2,TRBJ2-1,CASSGTSGPRGEQFF,TGTGCCAGCAGCGGGACTAGCGGGCCGAGGGGTGAGCAGTTCTTC
14,once,TRBV9,TRBD1,TRBJ1-2,CASSVPGTGNGYTF,TGTGCCAGCAGCGTTCCCGGGACAGGGAACGGCTACACCTTC
16,.,TRBV13,TRBD1,TRBJ2-7,CASSLPRQGAFHEQYF,TGTGCCAGCAGCTTGCCGCGACAGGGGGCGTTCCACGAGCAGTACTTC
17,.,TRBV6-5,TRBD2,TRBJ2-3,CASSLTPGLASTDTQYF,TGTGCCAGCAGTCTTACTCCGGGACTAGCTAGCACAGATACGCAGTATTTT
15,.,TRBV12-3/TRBV12-4,TRBD2,TRBJ2-1,CASSPPGGGAYEQFF,TGTGCCAGCAGCCCACCGGGCGGGGGGGCCTATGAGCAGTTCTTC
15,.,TRBV29-1,TRBD2,TRBJ2-3,CSVGTSGTSTDTQYF,TGCAGCGTTGGGACTAGCGGGACTAGCACAGATACGCAGTATTTT
13,.,TRBV12-3/TRBV12-4,.,TRBJ2-3,CAREAGRTDTQYF,TGTGCCCGCGAGGCGGGGCGCACAGATACGCAGTATTTT